Following are 22 T cell receptor beta chains from one sample sequenced in a study of blood T cell repertoires in COVID-19. Data came from immunoSEQ multiplex PCR; TCRdb stores just in-frame clones and leaves some out. The repertoire holds roughly 250,000 clones, with 70% to 90% as singletons. Sequencing was carried out using peripheral blood. These receptors all come from a woman in her 30s with COVID-19, enrolled during active disease.

This rearrangement joins TRBV4-1 to TRBJ2-3; 9 nucleotides line up with TRBD2. The CDR3 sequence is 15 residues long. V gave up 2 bases and J gave up 2 bases; unmatched junction bases: 2. Per the germline V gene, CDR1 is MGHRA and CDR2 is YSYEKL. The CDR3 here is CASSQLAGITDTQYF. As DNA, the CDR3 is TGCGCCAGCAGCCAACTAGCGGGGATCACAGATACGCAGTATTTT.

V gene TRBV27 combines with J gene TRBJ2-7; 7 positions agree with TRBD1. After removal of 7 bases from V and 0 bases from J, the junction contained 3 bases not matched to a gene. Germline V gives CDR1 MNHEY, CDR2 SMNVEV (reference sequence). This CDR3 has 13 amino acids. CDR3 in DNA: TGTGCCAGCACCGGGGACAGCTCCTACGAGCAGTACTTC. Residues: CASTGDSSYEQYF.

V and J are TRBV27 and TRBJ2-7, with 8 nucleotides matching TRBD2. The CDR3 totals 13 residues. J was trimmed by 6 bases and V by 3 bases; bases with no gene match: 4. CDR1 MNHEY and CDR2 SMNVEV come from the germline V gene (reference sequence). The CDR3 DNA follows: TGTGCCAGCAGTTTTACGGGGGGGGGCGAGCAGTACTTC. Residues: CASSFTGGGEQYF.

This clone appeared once. The chain couples TRBV5-5 to TRBJ2-3; 9 bases align to TRBD1. V was pared by 3 bases and J by 6 bases, with 11 bases of the junction left unmatched. CDR3 size: 16 residues. Looked up from germline, CDR1 is SGHKS and CDR2 is YYEKEE (reference sequence). The CDR3 here is CASSSGPGQGLDTQYF. The DNA of the CDR3 is TGTGCCAGCAGCTCTGGGCCGGGACAGGGTCTGGATACGCAGTATTTT.

At least ten counts were recorded for this clone. The rearrangement joins TRBV30 to TRBJ2-7, with 12 bases matching TRBD2. The germline V gene has CDR1 GTSNPN and CDR2 SVGIG (reference sequence). V shed 1 base and J 6 bases; nucleotides not matched to a gene: 4. The CDR3 is made up of 14 amino acids. The CDR3 coding sequence is TGTGCCTGGAGTGCTAGCGGGGGGGCTAGCGAGCAGTACTTC. It is translated as CAWSASGGASEQYF.

The chain carries TRBV24-1 and TRBJ2-5; the D is unclear. From germline, CDR1 is KGHDR and CDR2 SFDVKD. Trimming stripped 1 base from V and 5 bases from J, with 4 bases between. The CDR3 is made up of 12 amino acids. CDR3 sequence reads: CATSDFGETQYF. CDR3 coding DNA: TGTGCCACCAGTGATTTCGGGGAGACCCAGTACTTC.

The CDR3 nucleotides read TGTGCCAGCAGTTACTCGAGAGGGAAGGGACAGCCCCAGCATTTT. Translation: CASSYSRGKGQPQHF. The chain employs TRBV6-5 and TRBJ1-5; D unclear. The germline V and J ends were trimmed by 0 bases and 7 bases, with 13 bases remaining between them. CDR1 and CDR2 (germline): MNHEY, SVGAGI. This CDR3 spans 15 amino acids.

This rearrangement joins TRBV11-1 to TRBJ2-4, with a possible D match to TRBD1 (6 bases). Germline V gene sequence: CDR1 SGHAT, CDR2 FQDESV (reference sequence). The CDR3 length is 15 residues. V was clipped by 6 bases and J by 7 bases, with 19 bases between them. Written as DNA, the CDR3 is TGTGCCAGCAGTGGGACATACGGGGCTCGGAACATTCAGTACTTC. This sequence encodes CASSGTYGARNIQYF.

This clone came up many times. The V gene is TRBV13, the J gene TRBJ2-1; possibly TRBD1 for D (5 bases). Germline CDR1 and CDR2: PRHDT and FYEKMQ (reference sequence). The length of the CDR3 is 15 residues. With 0 bases removed from V and 6 bases from J, the gap between germline ends came to 12 bases. CDR3 loop: CASSLGVGRLNEQFF. CDR3 nucleotide sequence: TGTGCCAGCAGCTTAGGCGTGGGGCGCCTCAATGAGCAGTTCTTC.

The J gene is TRBJ2-1, the V gene TRBV5-1; D call uncertain. V lost 4 bases, J lost 4 bases, and 9 bases lay in between. The CDR3 is 13 residues long. CDR1 is SGHRS and CDR2 is YFSETQ in the germline V gene. The CDR3 loop is CASSPPGYNEQFF. The DNA for the CDR3 is TGCGCCAGCAGCCCCCCGGGTTACAATGAGCAGTTCTTC.

The CDR3: CASTTTGGNSPLHF. The CDR3 DNA follows: TGTGCCAGCACCACGACAGGGGGTAATTCACCCCTCCACTTT. The chain is built from TRBV28 and TRBJ1-6; 9 bases are a match to TRBD1. The V gene end was trimmed by 7 bases and the J gene end by 6 bases; junction bases not matched to a gene: 4. The length of the CDR3 is 14 residues. Germline-derived CDR1 and CDR2 are MDHEN and SYDVKM.

The V and J genes are TRBV6-5 and TRBJ2-3, with D unclear. The germline V and J ends were trimmed by 3 bases and 4 bases, with 14 bases remaining between them. The CDR3 runs 15 residues. CDR1 and CDR2 from the germline V gene are MNHEY and SVGAGI. The CDR3 is CASSYSLFLADTQYF. CDR3 DNA: TGTGCCAGCAGTTATTCCCTTTTCTTAGCAGATACGCAGTATTTT.

This chain uses TRBV7-8 with TRBJ2-3; 8 nucleotides match TRBD1. The J segment lost 2 bases and the V segment lost 5 bases, leaving 3 bases of the junction unmatched. The CDR3 loop spans 14 amino acids. Germline V CDR1 and CDR2: SGHVS, FQNEAQ. The CDR3 region is CASSQGQVTDTQYF. In DNA, the CDR3 is TGTGCCAGCAGCCAGGGACAGGTCACAGATACGCAGTATTTT.

This chain connects TRBV5-3 to TRBJ1-6; 10 bases are a match to TRBD1. TRBV5-3 counts as an open reading frame of uncertain function. The CDR3 spans 16 residues. The J segment lost 6 bases and the V segment lost 4 bases, leaving 7 bases of the junction unmatched. CDR3 sequence (DNA): TGTGCCAGAAGCCCAGGACAGGGGGTCCCTAATTCACCCCTCCACTTT. Translation: CARSPGQGVPNSPLHF.

The CDR3: CSASLRETVKNSPLHF. CDR3 DNA sequence: TGCAGTGCTAGTCTCAGGGAAACCGTTAAGAATTCACCCCTCCACTTT. This chain connects TRBV20-1 to TRBJ1-6; D possibly corresponds to TRBD1 (5 bases). The V end lost 3 bases, the J end lost 7 bases, and 19 bases lay between the germline ends. CDR1 DFQATT and CDR2 SNEGSKA come from the germline V gene (reference sequence). CDR3 length equals 16 residues.

This chain uses TRBV11-2 with TRBJ2-1; 7 nucleotides match TRBD1. CDR3 length: 16 amino acids. V trimming: 1 base; J trimming: 4 bases; junction bases outside the gene matches: 7. CDR1 and CDR2 from the germline V gene are SGHAT and FQNNGV. The CDR3 nucleotides read TGTGCCAGCAGCTTAGGGGGGACAGTAATTTACAATGAGCAGTTCTTC. Its translation is CASSLGGTVIYNEQFF.

The J gene is TRBJ2-1, the V gene TRBV4-1; no clear D. V lost 2 bases to trimming and J lost 7 bases, with 9 bases between them. The CDR3 has 13 residues. Germline V gives CDR1 MGHRA, CDR2 YSYEKL. CDR3 sequence reads: CASSQQQVNEQFF. DNA for the CDR3: TGCGCCAGCAGCCAACAGCAGGTAAATGAGCAGTTCTTC.

This chain links TRBV5-8 with TRBJ2-3; 11 nucleotides match TRBD2. The CDR3 covers 16 residues. V was clipped by 4 bases and J by 5 bases; unmatched bases: 9. CDR1 SGHTS and CDR2 YDEGEE come from the germline V gene. The CDR3 region has the DNA TGTGCCAGCAGCAGGATAGCGGGAGGGGGACTAGATACGCAGTATTTT. Encoded protein: CASSRIAGGGLDTQYF.

The V and J genes are TRBV7-2 and TRBJ2-7, with TRBD1 matching 8 bases. The CDR3 is made up of 15 amino acids. Germline-derived CDR1 and CDR2 are SGHTA and FQGNSA. J gave up 0 bases and V 5 bases, and 6 bases lay outside the gene matches. The CDR3 coding sequence is TGTGCCAGCAGCCCTTGGGACAGGACCTCCTACGAGCAGTACTTC. Translation: CASSPWDRTSYEQYF.

The chain joins TRBV28 to TRBJ2-3, with D possibly being TRBD2 (6 bases). The CDR3 extends over 18 amino acids. Germline lookup yields CDR1 MDHEN and CDR2 SYDVKM. V lost 7 bases and J lost 0, with 23 bases in between. This chain's CDR3 is CASTPSVAEEPSTDTQYF. The CDR3 DNA follows: TGTGCCAGCACCCCGTCGGTAGCGGAGGAACCCAGCACAGATACGCAGTATTTT.

The chain is built from TRBV28 and TRBJ1-5, with D tentatively TRBD1 (5 bases). CDR3 size: 13 residues. Germline V gene data show CDR1 as MDHEN and CDR2 as SYDVKM. The V end lost 7 bases, the J end lost 11 bases, and 18 bases lay between the germline ends. CDR3 sequence: CASIGHVRSAQHF. The CDR3, as DNA: TGTGCCAGCATAGGACACGTCCGATCGGCCCAGCATTTT.

V and J are TRBV7-9 and TRBJ1-4; D is uncertain. V lost 2 bases and J lost 5, with 6 bases in between. Germline assignment: CDR1 SEHNR and CDR2 FQNEAQ (reference sequence). The CDR3 is 13 residues long. The CDR3 region has the DNA TGTGCCAGCAGCTTACTGTCGAATGAAAAACTGTTTTTT. Encoded protein: CASSLLSNEKLFF.